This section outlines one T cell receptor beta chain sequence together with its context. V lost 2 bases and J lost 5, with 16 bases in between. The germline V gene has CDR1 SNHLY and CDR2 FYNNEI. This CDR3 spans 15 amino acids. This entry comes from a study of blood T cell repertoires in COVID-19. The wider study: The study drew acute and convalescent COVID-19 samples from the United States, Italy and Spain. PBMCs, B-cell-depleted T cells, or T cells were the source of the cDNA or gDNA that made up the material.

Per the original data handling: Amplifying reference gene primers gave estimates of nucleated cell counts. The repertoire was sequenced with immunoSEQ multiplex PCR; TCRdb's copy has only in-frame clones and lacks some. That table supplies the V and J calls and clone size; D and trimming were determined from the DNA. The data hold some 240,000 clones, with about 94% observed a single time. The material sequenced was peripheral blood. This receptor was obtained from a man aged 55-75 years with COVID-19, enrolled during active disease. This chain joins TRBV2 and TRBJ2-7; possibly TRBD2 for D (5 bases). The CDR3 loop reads CASSELPIVGNEQYF. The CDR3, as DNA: TGTGCCAGCAGTGAATTACCTATTGTCGGGAACGAGCAGTACTTC.